The sample holds one count of the clone carrying this T cell receptor (beta chain). Its cognate antigen is unknown. This record belongs to a study of OX40 agonist ivuxolimab in advanced cancers. Study-wide results and limits: Expanded clones were, on average, more numerous among CD8+ T cells than CD4+.

V gave up 3 bases and J gave up 1 base, with 6 bases separating them. From germline, CDR1 is SGHTA and CDR2 FQGNSA. This CDR3 is 14 amino acids long. Sequencing was performed with immunoSEQ multiplex PCR; in TCRdb, only in-frame clones are kept and a portion is missing. The sample records 70,000 to 85,000 clones, about 79% being singletons. The gene calls are TRBV7-2 and TRBJ2-2, with D possibly being TRBD1 (6 bases). Sequenced here: CD4+ or CD8+ T cells sorted from blood, sampled in a trial of the OX40 agonist ivuxolimab. This TCR was recovered from an adult with an advanced solid tumor such as melanoma, head and neck, liver or kidney cancer. CDR3 loop: CASSLGQNTGELFF. For the CDR3, the DNA is TGTGCCAGCAGCTTGGGACAGAACACCGGGGAGCTGTTTTTT.